The subject of this entry is one T cell receptor beta chain. The sample belongs to a study of cytomegalovirus exposure and HLA in healthy donors. Study-wide context: An analysis done earlier identified more than 90 million unique TCR beta sequences from 200 million or so T cells.

The V gene's germline CDR1 is MNHEY and CDR2 SMNVEV (reference sequence). CDR3 length: 13 amino acids. V lost 8 bases and J 4 bases, leaving 14 bases between the germline ends. The PCR used 60 Vbeta and 13 Jbeta primers. TCRdb keeps only in-frame clones here, not all; method: immunoSEQ multiplex PCR. Of about 130,000 clones listed, around 80% are singletons. Sequenced: PBMCs. This clonotype originated in a man aged 25 to 40 in good health and CMV-seropositive. The chain is built from TRBV27 and TRBJ1-2; TRBD1 might be the D (5 bases). CDR3 amino acids: CASRKDQGYGYTF. In DNA form, the CDR3 reads TGTGCCAGCCGAAAGGACCAGGGCTATGGCTACACCTTC.